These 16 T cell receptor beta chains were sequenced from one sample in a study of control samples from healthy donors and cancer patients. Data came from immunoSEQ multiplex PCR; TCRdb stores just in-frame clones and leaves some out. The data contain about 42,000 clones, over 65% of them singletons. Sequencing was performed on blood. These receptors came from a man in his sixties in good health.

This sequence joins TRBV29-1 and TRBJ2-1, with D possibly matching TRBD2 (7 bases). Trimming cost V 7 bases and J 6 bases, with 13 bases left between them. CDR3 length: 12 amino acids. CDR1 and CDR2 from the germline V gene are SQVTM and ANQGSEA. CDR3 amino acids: CSAREGGNEQFF. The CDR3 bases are TGCAGCGCAAGGGAGGGGGGCAATGAGCAGTTCTTC.

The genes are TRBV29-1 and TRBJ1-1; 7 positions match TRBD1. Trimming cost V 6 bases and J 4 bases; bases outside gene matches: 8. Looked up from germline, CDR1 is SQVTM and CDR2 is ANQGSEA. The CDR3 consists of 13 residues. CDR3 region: CSVSGQRGTEAFF. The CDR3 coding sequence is TGCAGCGTCTCGGGACAGAGGGGCACTGAAGCTTTCTTT.

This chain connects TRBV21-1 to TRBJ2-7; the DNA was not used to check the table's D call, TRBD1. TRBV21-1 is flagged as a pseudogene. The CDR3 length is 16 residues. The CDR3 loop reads CASSKFWDRGTYEQYF. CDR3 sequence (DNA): TGTGCCAGCAGCAAATTCTGGGACAGGGGGACCTACGAGCAGTACTTC.

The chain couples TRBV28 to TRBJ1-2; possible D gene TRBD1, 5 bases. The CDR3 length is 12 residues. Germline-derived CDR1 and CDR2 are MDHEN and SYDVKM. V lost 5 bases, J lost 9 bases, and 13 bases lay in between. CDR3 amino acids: CASSPPEGRYTF. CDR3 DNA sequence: TGTGCCAGCAGTCCGCCTGAGGGGCGCTACACCTTC.

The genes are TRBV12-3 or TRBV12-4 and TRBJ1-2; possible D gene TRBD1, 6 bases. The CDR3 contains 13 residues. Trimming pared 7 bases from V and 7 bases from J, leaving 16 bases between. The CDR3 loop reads CASTLRGEAGYTF. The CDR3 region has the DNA TGTGCCAGCACCCTTAGGGGGGAGGCTGGCTACACCTTC.

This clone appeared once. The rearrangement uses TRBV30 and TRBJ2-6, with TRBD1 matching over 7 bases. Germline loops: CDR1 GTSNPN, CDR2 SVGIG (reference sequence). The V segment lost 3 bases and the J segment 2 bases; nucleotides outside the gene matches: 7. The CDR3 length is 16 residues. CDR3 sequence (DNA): TGTGCCTGGAGCAGGGGGTCTGGAGCTGGGGCCAACGTCCTGACTTTC. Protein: CAWSRGSGAGANVLTF.

The CDR3 DNA reads as TGCAGCGTTCGACAGGGTAGGGATTCACCCCTCCACTTT. Encoded protein: CSVRQGRDSPLHF. This chain links TRBV29-1 with TRBJ1-6; 7 bases fit TRBD1. This CDR3 spans 13 amino acids. J gave up 8 bases and V 5 bases, and 6 bases lay outside the gene matches. Germline assignment: CDR1 SQVTM and CDR2 ANQGSEA.

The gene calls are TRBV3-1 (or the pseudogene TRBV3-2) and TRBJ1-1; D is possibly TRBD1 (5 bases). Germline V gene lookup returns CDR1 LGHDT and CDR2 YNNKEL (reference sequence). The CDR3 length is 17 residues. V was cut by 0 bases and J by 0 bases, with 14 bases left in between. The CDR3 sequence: CASSQDSAGSMNTEAFF. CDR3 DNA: TGTGCCAGCAGCCAAGATTCCGCAGGGTCGATGAACACTGAAGCTTTCTTT.

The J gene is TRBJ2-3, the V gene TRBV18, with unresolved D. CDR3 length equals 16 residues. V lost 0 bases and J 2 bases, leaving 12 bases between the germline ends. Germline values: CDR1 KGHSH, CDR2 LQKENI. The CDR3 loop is CASSPPTGLATDTQYF. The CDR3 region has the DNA TGTGCCAGCTCACCACCAACGGGCCTCGCCACAGATACGCAGTATTTT.

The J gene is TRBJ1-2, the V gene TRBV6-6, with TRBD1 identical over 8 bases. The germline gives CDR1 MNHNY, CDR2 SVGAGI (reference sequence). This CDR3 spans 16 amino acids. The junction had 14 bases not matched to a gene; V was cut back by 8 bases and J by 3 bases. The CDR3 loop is CASSGQGSLTYYGYTF. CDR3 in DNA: TGTGCCAGCTCAGGACAGGGCTCCCTCACTTACTATGGCTACACCTTC.

The CDR3 loop reads CASSLGQGMYEQYF. Written as DNA, the CDR3 is TGTGCCAGCAGCTTAGGCCAGGGGATGTACGAGCAGTACTTC. The chain carries TRBV11-2 and TRBJ2-7, with D perhaps TRBD1 (6 bases). Germline lookup yields CDR1 SGHAT and CDR2 FQNNGV. Trimming stripped 1 base from V and 4 bases from J, with 11 bases between. CDR3 size: 14 residues. Complete variable domain (other parts from reference TRBV11-2 and TRBJ2-7): EAGVAQSPRYKIIEKRQSVAFWCNPISGHATLYWYQQILGQGPKLLIQFQNNGVVDDSQLPKDRFSAERLKGVDSTLKIQPAKLEDSAVYLCASSLGQGMYEQYFGPGTRLTVT.

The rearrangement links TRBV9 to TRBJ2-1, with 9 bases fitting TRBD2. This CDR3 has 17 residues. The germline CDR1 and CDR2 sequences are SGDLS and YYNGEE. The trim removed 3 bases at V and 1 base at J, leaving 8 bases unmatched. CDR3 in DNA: TGTGCCAGCAGCGCCCGTGGGGCGGGAGGGTCCTACAATGAGCAGTTCTTC. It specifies CASSARGAGGSYNEQFF. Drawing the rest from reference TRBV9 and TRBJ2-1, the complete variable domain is DSGVTQTPKHLITATGQRVTLRCSPRSGDLSVYWYQQSLDQGLQFLIQYYNGEERAKGNILERFSAQQFPDLHSELNLSSLELGDSALYFCASSARGAGGSYNEQFFGPGTRLTVL.

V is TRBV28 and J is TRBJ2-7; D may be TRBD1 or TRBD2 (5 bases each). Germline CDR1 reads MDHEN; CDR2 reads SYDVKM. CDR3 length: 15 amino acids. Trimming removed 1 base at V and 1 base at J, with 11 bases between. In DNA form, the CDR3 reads TGTGCCAGCAGTTTATCCGGGACCGGATCCTACGAGCAGTACTTC. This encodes CASSLSGTGSYEQYF.

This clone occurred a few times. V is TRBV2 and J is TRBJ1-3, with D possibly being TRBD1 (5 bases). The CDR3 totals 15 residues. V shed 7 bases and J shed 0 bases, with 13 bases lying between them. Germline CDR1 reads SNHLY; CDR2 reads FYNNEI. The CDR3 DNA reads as TGTGCCAGCACTCTGGGAGGGGTCTCTGGAAACACCATATATTTT. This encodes CASTLGGVSGNTIYF. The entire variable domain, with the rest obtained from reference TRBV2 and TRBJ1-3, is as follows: EPEVTQTPSHQVTQMGQEVILRCVPISNHLYFYWYRQILGQKVEFLVSFYNNEISEKSEIFDDQFSVERPDGSNFTLKIRSTKLEDSAMYFCASTLGGVSGNTIYFGEGSWLTVV.

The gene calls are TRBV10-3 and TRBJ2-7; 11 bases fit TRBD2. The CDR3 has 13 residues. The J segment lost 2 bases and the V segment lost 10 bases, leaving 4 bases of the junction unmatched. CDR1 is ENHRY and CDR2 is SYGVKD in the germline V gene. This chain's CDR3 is CATGTSGTYEQYF. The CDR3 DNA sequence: TGTGCCACTGGGACTAGCGGTACCTACGAGCAGTACTTC.

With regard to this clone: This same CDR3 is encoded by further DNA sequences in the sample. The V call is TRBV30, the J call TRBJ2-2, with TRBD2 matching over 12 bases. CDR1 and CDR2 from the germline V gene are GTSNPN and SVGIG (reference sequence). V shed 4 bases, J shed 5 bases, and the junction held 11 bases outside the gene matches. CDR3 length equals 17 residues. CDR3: CAWKRASGGAWTGELFF. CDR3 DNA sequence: TGTGCCTGGAAACGGGCTAGCGGGGGGGCATGGACCGGGGAGCTGTTTTTT.